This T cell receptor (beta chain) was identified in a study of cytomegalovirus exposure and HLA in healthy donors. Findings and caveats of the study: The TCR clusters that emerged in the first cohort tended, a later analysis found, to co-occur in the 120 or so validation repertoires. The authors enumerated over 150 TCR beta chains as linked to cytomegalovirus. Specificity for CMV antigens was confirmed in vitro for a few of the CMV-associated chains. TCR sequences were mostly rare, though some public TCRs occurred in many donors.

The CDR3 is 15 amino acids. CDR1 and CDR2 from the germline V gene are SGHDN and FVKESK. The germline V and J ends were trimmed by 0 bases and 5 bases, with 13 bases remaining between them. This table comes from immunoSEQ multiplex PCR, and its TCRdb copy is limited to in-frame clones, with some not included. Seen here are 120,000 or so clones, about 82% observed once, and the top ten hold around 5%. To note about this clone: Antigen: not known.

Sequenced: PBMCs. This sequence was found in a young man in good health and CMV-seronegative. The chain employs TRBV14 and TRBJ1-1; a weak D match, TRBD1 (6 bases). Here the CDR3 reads CASSQETQGRTEAFF. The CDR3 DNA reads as TGTGCCAGCAGCCAAGAAACACAGGGACGTACTGAAGCTTTCTTT.